These 26 T cell receptor beta chains share one sample of origin, sequenced in a study of T-cell reconstitution after alpha-beta-depleted transplantation in children. During its preparation, the TCRbeta library received unique molecular identifiers. MiXCR, applied by TCRdb to the PCR reads, yields one record per CDR3 protein. The table has around 440,000 distinct CDR3 sequences, about 16% seen once. Sequenced material: PBMCs, mostly from graft donor cells, taken 360 days after TCRalphabeta/CD19-depleted stem cell transplant. The source of these receptors is a boy under two years old who had a stem cell transplant for Wiskott-Aldrich syndrome, so the T cells may come from the graft donor.

This chain joins TRBV24-1 and TRBJ2-1; 12 bases agree with TRBD2. The CDR3 runs to 18 residues. V lost 4 bases, J lost 8 bases, and 14 bases stayed unmatched. From germline, CDR1 is KGHDR and CDR2 SFDVKD. The DNA for the CDR3 is TGTGCCACCAGTGAACCTATCCCTAGCGGGGGGGCGATGGATGAGCAGTTCTTC. It yields the protein CATSEPIPSGGAMDEQFF.

This clonotype was observed a few times. The chain carries TRBV5-1 and TRBJ1-4; no clear D. V was pared by 2 bases and J by 5 bases, with 13 bases between. The CDR3 consists of 15 residues. Germline CDR1 is SGHRS and CDR2 is YFSETQ. Here the CDR3 reads CASSFQGLGNEKLFF. CDR3 nucleotides: TGCGCCAGCAGCTTCCAAGGGTTGGGGAATGAAAAACTGTTTTTT.

The chain is built from TRBV18 and TRBJ2-7; 7 positions agree with TRBD1. After removal of 0 bases from V and 7 bases from J, the junction contained 6 bases not matched to a gene. Germline V gene sequence: CDR1 KGHSH, CDR2 LQKENI. The CDR3 has 14 amino acids. DNA of the CDR3: TGTGCCAGCTCACCACCGACAGGGTGGATGGAGCAGTACTTC. This gives the protein CASSPPTGWMEQYF.

This clonotype has more than one count but fewer than ten. CDR3 residues: CASSLTVGNEQFF. CDR3 DNA: TGCGCCAGCAGCTTGACAGTAGGGAATGAGCAGTTCTTC. This chain joins TRBV5-1 and TRBJ2-1; D gene unclear. Trimming pared 1 base from V and 7 bases from J, leaving 9 bases between. From germline, CDR1 is SGHRS and CDR2 YFSETQ. The CDR3 consists of 13 residues.

The rearrangement joins TRBV29-1 to TRBJ2-1, with TRBD2 matching 8 bases. Trimming at V came to 3 bases and at J to 7 bases, leaving 5 bases not matched to a gene. Looked up from germline, CDR1 is SQVTM and CDR2 is ANQGSEA. The CDR3 totals 13 residues. Written as DNA, the CDR3 is TGCAGCGTTGACGGGGGGGCATGGAATGAGCAGTTCTTC. Translated: CSVDGGAWNEQFF.

This chain joins TRBV7-9 and TRBJ2-1; weak D call: TRBD2 (6 bases). CDR3 length equals 11 residues. V lost 7 bases to trimming and J lost 9 bases, with 10 bases between them. Germline V CDR1 and CDR2: SEHNR, FQNEAQ (reference sequence). In DNA form, the CDR3 reads TGTGCCAGCAACGAGGGAGGTGAGCAGTTCTTC. Encoded protein: CASNEGGEQFF.

The sample holds a few counts of this clonotype. The chain links TRBV12-3 or TRBV12-4 to TRBJ1-5, with a tentative D call TRBD1 (5 bases). Between the trimmed V and J ends, which lost 5 bases and 4 bases, there was a span of 18 bases. This CDR3 is 16 amino acids long. CDR3 sequence reads: CASSPRAGGKNQPQHF. CDR3 bases: TGTGCCAGCAGTCCTAGGGCGGGGGGGAAGAATCAGCCCCAGCATTTT.

The V gene is TRBV7-9, the J gene TRBJ2-1; 10 positions agree with TRBD2. The length of the CDR3 is 15 residues. Losses at the gene ends were 1 base for V and 6 bases for J; bases not matched to a gene: 3. CDR1 and CDR2 (germline): SEHNR, FQNEAQ (reference sequence). The CDR3 sequence: CASSLVGLASNEQFF. The DNA for the CDR3 is TGTGCCAGCAGCTTAGTGGGACTAGCGAGCAATGAGCAGTTCTTC.

The genes are TRBV12-3 or TRBV12-4 and TRBJ2-7, with TRBD1 identical over 9 bases. After removal of 4 bases from V and 9 bases from J, the junction contained 10 bases not matched to a gene. This CDR3 has 14 residues. This chain's CDR3 is CASSSIRDRAGQYF. The CDR3 DNA follows: TGTGCCAGCAGTTCAATACGGGACAGGGCGGGGCAGTACTTC.

V and J are TRBV7-7 and TRBJ2-5, with D perhaps matching TRBD1 (5 bases). The length of the CDR3 is 13 residues. Germline V CDR1 and CDR2: SSHAT, FNYEAQ (reference sequence). The ends were cut back, 5 bases at V and 5 bases at J, with 12 bases in the middle. CDR3 DNA sequence: TGTGCCAGCAGCCCGGACACATATGAGACCCAGTACTTC. Protein sequence: CASSPDTYETQYF.

The chain links TRBV6-2 or TRBV6-3 to TRBJ2-1; D is possibly TRBD2 (5 bases). Deletions cut 3 bases from V and 6 bases from J, with 9 bases between. Germline V CDR1 and CDR2: MNHEY, SVGEGT. The CDR3 is 13 residues long. The chain's CDR3 is CASSYSGLNEQFF. The CDR3 nucleotides read TGTGCCAGCAGTTATTCCGGACTCAATGAGCAGTTCTTC.

This clonotype came up a few times. The chain carries TRBV7-9 and TRBJ2-7, with D uncertain. Germline loops: CDR1 SEHNR, CDR2 FQNEAQ (reference sequence). V was trimmed by 5 bases and J by 6 bases, leaving 14 bases between them. The CDR3 length is 13 residues. CDR3 nucleotide sequence: TGTGCCAGCAGCCCCCGAACTGGCGCCGAGCAGTACTTC. It yields the protein CASSPRTGAEQYF. Full variable domain (remainder filled in from reference TRBV7-9 and TRBJ2-7): DTGVSQNPRHKITKRGQNVTFRCDPISEHNRLYWYRQTLGQGPEFLTYFQNEAQLEKSRLLSDRFSAERPKGSFSTLEIQRTEQGDSAMYLCASSPRTGAEQYFGPGTRLTVT.

This clonotype came up a few times. The CDR3 coding sequence is TGTGCCAGCAGTTACTCGTCCTTCCCGGGACTTCGTCTCTCTGGGGCCAACGTCCTGACTTTC. Its translation: CASSYSSFPGLRLSGANVLTF. The chain uses TRBV6-2 or TRBV6-3 and TRBJ2-6; D is possibly TRBD2 (6 bases). The CDR3 extends over 21 amino acids. Trimming removed 0 bases at V and 0 bases at J, with 21 bases between. The germline V gene has CDR1 MNHEY and CDR2 SVGEGT.

As concerns this clonotype: Lacking the conserved final phenylalanine or tryptophan, this CDR3 likely reflects a read error. Here the CDR3 DNA reads TGCAGTGCTAGAGGGCTAGCGGTCCAAGAGACCCAGTACATC. Amino acid sequence: CSARGLAVQETQYI. This chain links TRBV20-1 with TRBJ2-5, with TRBD2 matching over 7 bases. Trimming cost V 1 base and J 1 base; bases outside gene matches: 3. CDR3 length equals 14 residues. CDR1 DFQATT and CDR2 SNEGSKA come from the germline V gene (reference sequence).

The CDR3 region has the DNA TGTGCCACCAGCAGAGAGACAGCCGGGGAGCTGTTTTTT. Protein sequence: CATSRETAGELFF. V and J are TRBV15 and TRBJ2-2; D is perhaps TRBD1 (5 bases). In germline, CDR1 is LNHNV, CDR2 YYDKDF (reference sequence). There are 13 residues in the CDR3. Trimming cost V 0 bases and J 6 bases, with 5 bases left between them. Based on the CDR3 plus reference TRBV15 and TRBJ2-2, the full variable domain is DAMVIQNPRYQVTQFGKPVTLSCSQTLNHNVMYWYQQKSSQAPKLLFHYYDKDFNNEADTPDNFQSRRPNTSFCFLDIRSPGLGDTAMYLCATSRETAGELFFGEGSRLTVL.

The V call is TRBV6-1, the J call TRBJ2-1; D tentatively fits TRBD1 or TRBD2 (5 bases each). Germline values: CDR1 MNHNS, CDR2 SASEGT. The CDR3 is 14 residues long. The V gene lost 2 bases and the J gene lost 8 bases, with 13 bases spanning the gap. CDR3 DNA: TGTGCCAGCAGTGAACGGGGCGTATCCTATGAGCAGTTCTTC. The encoded protein is CASSERGVSYEQFF.

This clonotype turned up a few times. The chain joins TRBV7-9 to TRBJ1-1; weak D call: TRBD1 (5 bases). There are 16 residues in the CDR3. Trimming stripped 5 bases from V and 0 bases from J, with 16 bases between. Germline values: CDR1 SEHNR, CDR2 FQNEAQ (reference sequence). The CDR3 loop reads CASSLRGKSMNTEAFF. The CDR3 region has the DNA TGTGCCAGCAGCCTACGGGGGAAGTCGATGAACACTGAAGCTTTCTTT.

V is TRBV9 and J is TRBJ2-7; a possible D gene is TRBD2 (5 bases). The CDR3 loop spans 15 amino acids. Germline V CDR1 and CDR2: SGDLS, YYNGEE. The ends were cut back, 0 bases at V and 0 bases at J, with 10 bases in the middle. The CDR3 DNA reads TGTGCCAGCAGCGTAGCAGTAGGGAGCTCCTACGAGCAGTACTTC. This sequence encodes CASSVAVGSSYEQYF.

The chain couples TRBV5-1 to TRBJ1-1, with D possibly matching TRBD1 (6 bases). This CDR3 spans 15 amino acids. CDR1 is SGHRS, CDR2 YFSETQ, per germline. Between the trimmed V and J ends, which lost 2 bases and 5 bases, there was a span of 16 bases. DNA of the CDR3: TGCGCCAGCAGCTTACTGCTGGGGGCAGAAACTGAAGCTTTCTTT. Translated, it gives CASSLLLGAETEAFF.

This chain links TRBV7-2 with TRBJ2-1; D unclear. The V end was cut by 5 bases, the J end by 3 bases, with 14 bases between. Germline V gene sequence: CDR1 SGHTA, CDR2 FQGNSA. This CDR3 is built from 15 residues. In DNA form, the CDR3 reads TGTGCCAGCAGCCGTGACTTTTACTTCTACAATGAGCAGTTCTTC. This codes for CASSRDFYFYNEQFF.

This clonotype has only a few counts. The chain employs TRBV6-2 or TRBV6-3 and TRBJ2-1, with D hard to call. The CDR3 is made up of 13 amino acids. CDR1 is MNHEY and CDR2 is SVGEGT in the germline V gene. Trimming left V 3 bases short and J 13 bases short, with 16 bases between. The CDR3 bases are TGTGCCAGCAGTTATTCACCTACAATGGATCAGTTCTTC. Its translation: CASSYSPTMDQFF.

This clonotype has a handful of counts. DNA for the CDR3: TGCAGTGCTACCCTAGCGGGGGGCTCGAAGACCCAGTACTTC. This codes for CSATLAGGSKTQYF. The chain employs TRBV20-1 and TRBJ2-5, with 11 bases that match TRBD2. The germline CDR1 and CDR2 sequences are DFQATT and SNEGSKA (reference sequence). Trimming took 4 bases from V and 6 from J; bases not matched to a gene: 7. The CDR3 length is 14 residues.

The chain is built from TRBV12-3 or TRBV12-4 and TRBJ2-7; 11 positions match TRBD2. The CDR3 is 15 residues long. V was pared by 5 bases and J by 7 bases, with 10 bases of the junction left unmatched. The CDR3, as DNA: TGTGCCAGCAGTACGGGACTAGCGGAGATAGTAGAGCAGTACTTC. The encoded protein is CASSTGLAEIVEQYF.

CDR3 in DNA: TGCAGTGCTACCCAGAGATCCCTAGCGCCACAAGAGACCCAGTACTTC. This codes for CSATQRSLAPQETQYF. The chain uses TRBV20-1 and TRBJ2-5; the D gene is possibly TRBD2 (6 bases). Trimming cost V 4 bases and J 2 bases, with 20 bases left between them. Germline values: CDR1 DFQATT, CDR2 SNEGSKA (reference sequence). The CDR3 length is 16 residues.

Only a few counts were recorded for this clonotype. The chain couples TRBV5-6 to TRBJ2-7; possibly TRBD2 for D (6 bases). This CDR3 contains 13 residues. Trimming took off 2 bases at V and 6 bases at J, with 12 bases between the two ends. Germline values: CDR1 SGHDT, CDR2 YYEEEE. CDR3 residues: CASSFRAGSEQYF. The DNA of the CDR3 is TGTGCCAGCAGCTTTAGAGCGGGCTCCGAGCAGTACTTC.

V gene TRBV4-1 combines with J gene TRBJ2-7; possibly TRBD2 for D (5 bases). There are 19 residues in the CDR3. The V gene lost 1 base and the J gene lost 3 bases, with 25 bases spanning the gap. Germline V gene sequence: CDR1 MGHRA, CDR2 YSYEKL. Here the CDR3 DNA reads TGCGCCAGCAGCCAAGTAGGTACCCAGATCCCGGGGTACTACTACGAGCAGTACTTC. Amino acid sequence: CASSQVGTQIPGYYYEQYF.